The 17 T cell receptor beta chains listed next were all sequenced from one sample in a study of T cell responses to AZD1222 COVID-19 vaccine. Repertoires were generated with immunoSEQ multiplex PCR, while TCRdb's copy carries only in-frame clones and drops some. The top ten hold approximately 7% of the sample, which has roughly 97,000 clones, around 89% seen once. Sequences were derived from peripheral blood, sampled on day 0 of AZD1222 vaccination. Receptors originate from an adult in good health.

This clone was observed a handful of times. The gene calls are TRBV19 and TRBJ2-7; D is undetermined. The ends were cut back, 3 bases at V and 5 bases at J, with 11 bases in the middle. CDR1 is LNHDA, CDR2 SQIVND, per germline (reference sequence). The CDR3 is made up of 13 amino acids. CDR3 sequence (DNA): TGTGCCAGTAGTATTAACCTCATGGACGAGCAGTACTTC. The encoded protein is CASSINLMDEQYF.

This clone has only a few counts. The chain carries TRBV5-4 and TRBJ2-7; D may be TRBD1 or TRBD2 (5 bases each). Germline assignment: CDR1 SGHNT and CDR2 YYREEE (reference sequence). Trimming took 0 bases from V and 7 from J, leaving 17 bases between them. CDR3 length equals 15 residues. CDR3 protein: CASSLGGGVGYEQYF. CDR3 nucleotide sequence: TGTGCCAGCAGCTTGGGTGGGGGAGTAGGTTATGAGCAGTACTTC.

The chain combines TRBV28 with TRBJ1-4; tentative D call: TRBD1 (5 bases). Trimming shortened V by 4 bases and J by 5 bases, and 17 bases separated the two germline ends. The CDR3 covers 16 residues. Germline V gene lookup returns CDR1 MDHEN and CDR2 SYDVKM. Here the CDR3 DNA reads TGTGCCAGCAGTTCCTCCCTGAGGGACCCAAATGAAAAACTGTTTTTT. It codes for CASSSSLRDPNEKLFF.

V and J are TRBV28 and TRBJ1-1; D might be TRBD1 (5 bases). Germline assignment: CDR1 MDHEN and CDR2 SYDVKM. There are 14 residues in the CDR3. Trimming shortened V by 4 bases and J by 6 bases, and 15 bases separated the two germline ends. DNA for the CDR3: TGTGCCAGCAGTTCCCCGGGGCAGGCCCCTGAAGCTTTCTTT. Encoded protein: CASSSPGQAPEAFF.

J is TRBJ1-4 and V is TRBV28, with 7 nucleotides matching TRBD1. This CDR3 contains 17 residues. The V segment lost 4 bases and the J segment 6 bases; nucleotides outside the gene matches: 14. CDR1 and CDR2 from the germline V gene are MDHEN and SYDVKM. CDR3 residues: CASSSKFHRGRHEKLFF. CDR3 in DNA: TGTGCCAGCAGTTCGAAATTTCACAGGGGAAGGCATGAAAAACTGTTTTTT.

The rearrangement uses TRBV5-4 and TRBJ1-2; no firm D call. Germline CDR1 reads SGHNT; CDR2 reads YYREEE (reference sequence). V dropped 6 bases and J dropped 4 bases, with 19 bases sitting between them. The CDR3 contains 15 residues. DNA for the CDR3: TGTGCCAGCACCTCTCTGGGGATAACGGGCTATGGCTACACCTTC. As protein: CASTSLGITGYGYTF.

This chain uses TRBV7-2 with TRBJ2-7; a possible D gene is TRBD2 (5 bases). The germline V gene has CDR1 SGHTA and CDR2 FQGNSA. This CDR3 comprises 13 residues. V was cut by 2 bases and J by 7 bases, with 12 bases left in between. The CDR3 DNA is TGTGCCAGCAGCTTATGGGAGTTGGGGGAGCAGTACTTC. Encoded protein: CASSLWELGEQYF.

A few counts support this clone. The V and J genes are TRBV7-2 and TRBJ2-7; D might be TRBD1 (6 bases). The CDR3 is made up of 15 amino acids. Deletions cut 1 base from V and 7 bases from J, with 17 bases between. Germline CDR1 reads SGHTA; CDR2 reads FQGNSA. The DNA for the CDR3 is TGTGCCAGCAGCTTAGAGGGACACGGTACTTGGGAGCAGTACTTC. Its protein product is CASSLEGHGTWEQYF.

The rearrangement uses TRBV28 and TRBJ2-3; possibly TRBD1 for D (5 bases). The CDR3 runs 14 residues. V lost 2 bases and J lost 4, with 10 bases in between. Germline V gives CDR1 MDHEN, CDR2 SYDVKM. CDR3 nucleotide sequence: TGTGCCAGCAGTTTAATCCAGGGCGCAGATACGCAGTATTTT. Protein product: CASSLIQGADTQYF.

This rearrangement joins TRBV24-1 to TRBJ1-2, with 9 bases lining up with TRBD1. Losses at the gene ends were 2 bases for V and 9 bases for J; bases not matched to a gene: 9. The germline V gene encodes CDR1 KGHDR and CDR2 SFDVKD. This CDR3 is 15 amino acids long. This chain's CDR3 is CATSDSDRGLWSYTF. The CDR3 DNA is TGTGCCACCAGTGATTCGGACAGGGGTCTATGGAGCTACACCTTC.

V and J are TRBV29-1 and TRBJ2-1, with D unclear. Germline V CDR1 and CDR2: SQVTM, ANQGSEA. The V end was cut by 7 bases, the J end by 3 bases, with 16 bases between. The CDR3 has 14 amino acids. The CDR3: CSATSAMVYNEQFF. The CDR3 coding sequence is TGCAGCGCTACATCTGCGATGGTCTACAATGAGCAGTTCTTC.

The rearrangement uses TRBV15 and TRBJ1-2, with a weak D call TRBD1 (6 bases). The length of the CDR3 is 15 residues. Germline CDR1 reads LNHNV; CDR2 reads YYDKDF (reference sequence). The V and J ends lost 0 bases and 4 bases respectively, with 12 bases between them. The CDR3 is CATSREGGPSYGYTF. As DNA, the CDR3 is TGTGCCACCAGCAGAGAGGGGGGCCCAAGCTATGGCTACACCTTC.

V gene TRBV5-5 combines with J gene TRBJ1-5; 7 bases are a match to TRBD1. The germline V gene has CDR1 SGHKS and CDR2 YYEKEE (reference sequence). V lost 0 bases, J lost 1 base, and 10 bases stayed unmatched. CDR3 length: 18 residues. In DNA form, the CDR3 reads TGTGCCAGCAGCTTGGGGCAGGGGGTGTTGGGAAGCAATCAGCCCCAGCATTTT. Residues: CASSLGQGVLGSNQPQHF.

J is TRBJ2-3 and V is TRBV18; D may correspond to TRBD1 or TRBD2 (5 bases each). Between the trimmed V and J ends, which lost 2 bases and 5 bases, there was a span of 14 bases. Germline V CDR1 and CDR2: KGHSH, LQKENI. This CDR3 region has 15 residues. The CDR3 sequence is CASSPDSSRGDTQYF. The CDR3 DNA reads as TGTGCCAGCTCACCAGACAGCTCCCGGGGAGATACGCAGTATTTT.

CDR3 bases: TGTGCCAGCAGTCCCCGGACAGGGGCAGATACGCAGTATTTT. As protein: CASSPRTGADTQYF. The chain recombines TRBV6-5 with TRBJ2-3; 9 nucleotides match TRBD1. Germline values: CDR1 MNHEY, CDR2 SVGAGI. This CDR3 comprises 14 residues. Losses at the gene ends were 5 bases for V and 4 bases for J; bases not matched to a gene: 4.

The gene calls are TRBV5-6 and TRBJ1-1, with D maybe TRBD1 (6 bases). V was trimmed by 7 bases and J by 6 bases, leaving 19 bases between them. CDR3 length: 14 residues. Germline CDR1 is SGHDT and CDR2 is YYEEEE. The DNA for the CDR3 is TGTGCCAGCTCCTCGGGAGGGGGGTGGTCTGAAGCTTTCTTT. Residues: CASSSGGGWSEAFF.

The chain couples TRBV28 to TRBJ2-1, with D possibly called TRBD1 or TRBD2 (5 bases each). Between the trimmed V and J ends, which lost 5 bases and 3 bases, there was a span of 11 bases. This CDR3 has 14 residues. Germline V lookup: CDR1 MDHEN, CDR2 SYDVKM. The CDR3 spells CASSLGTFYNEQFF. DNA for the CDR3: TGTGCCAGCAGTCTCGGGACCTTCTACAATGAGCAGTTCTTC.